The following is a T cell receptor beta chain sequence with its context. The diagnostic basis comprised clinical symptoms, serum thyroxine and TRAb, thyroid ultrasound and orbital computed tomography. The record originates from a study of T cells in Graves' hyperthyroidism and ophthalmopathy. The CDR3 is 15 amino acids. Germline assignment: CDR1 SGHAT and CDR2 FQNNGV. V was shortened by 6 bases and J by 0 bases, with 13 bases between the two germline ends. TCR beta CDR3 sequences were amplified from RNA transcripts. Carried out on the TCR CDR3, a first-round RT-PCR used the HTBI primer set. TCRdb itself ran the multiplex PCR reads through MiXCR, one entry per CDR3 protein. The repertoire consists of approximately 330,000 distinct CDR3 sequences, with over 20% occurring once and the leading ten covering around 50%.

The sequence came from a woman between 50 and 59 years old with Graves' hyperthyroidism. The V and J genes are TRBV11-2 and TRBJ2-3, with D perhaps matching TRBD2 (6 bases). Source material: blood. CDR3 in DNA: TGTGCCAGCAGGATTCTAGCGCAGAGCACAGATACGCAGTATTTT. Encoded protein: CASRILAQSTDTQYF.